This is a list of T cell receptor beta chains from one sample in a study of T cells after yellow fever vaccination. TCRdb fed the 5' RACE reads into MiXCR, producing one record per CDR3 protein. This table has about 58,000 distinct CDR3 sequences, approximately 5.5% appearing once. The sample here was PBMCs, either bulk or a sorted T-cell subset (CD4+, CD8+, memory, or dextramer-sorted; not recorded which), taken on the day of the yellow fever booster vaccination. All receptors derive from a man aged 18 to 29 who received the YFV17D yellow fever vaccine. CDR3s include the opening cysteine and the closing phenylalanine or tryptophan. D genes are given only for firm matches. Expanded clones get a size class; other rows say once, few or many, or leave the size out.

V gene	J gene	clone size	D gene	CDR3 DNA	CDR3 protein
TRBV4-3	TRBJ2-7	many	TRBD2	TGCGCCAGCAGCCAATACGGGGGGGCCCCCCTTTACGAGCAGTACTTC	CASSQYGGAPLYEQYF
TRBV2	TRBJ2-1	-	-	TGTGCCAGCAGTGACTACAATGAGCAGTTCTTC	CASSDYNEQFF
TRBV14	TRBJ1-2	many	-	TGTGCCAGCAGCCAACTTGGCCAGCTCAACTATGGCTACACCTTC	CASSQLGQLNYGYTF
TRBV25-1	TRBJ2-3	-	-	TGTGCCAGCAGTGAATTCGGACAAAGGGACGAGGCAGATACGCAGTATTTT	CASSEFGQRDEADTQYF
TRBV6-1	TRBJ1-5	-	TRBD1	TGTGCCAGCAGTCGGGACAGGGGAGATCAGCCCCAGCATTTT	CASSRDRGDQPQHF
TRBV7-9	TRBJ2-3	-	-	TGTGCCAGCAGCTCGCCAGTACAGACAGGGAGGGTTGGAGATACGCAGTATTTT	CASSSPVQTGRVGDTQYF
TRBV27	TRBJ2-3	-	-	TGTGCCAGCAAGGGCAGTTGGTACCTCGACACAGATACGCAGTATTTT	CASKGSWYLDTDTQYF
TRBV7-2	TRBJ2-1	-	-	TGTGCCAGCAGCGCGACTAGTGATGAGCAGTTCTTC	CASSATSDEQFF
TRBV6-2/TRBV6-3	TRBJ1-2	-	-	TGTGCCAGCAGTCCCCAGACAAGCGCTAACTATGGCTACACCTTC	CASSPQTSANYGYTF
TRBV19	TRBJ2-2	few	-	TGTGCCAGTAGTATTCGGGGCAGCAACCCCTCGAACACCGGGGAGCTGTTTTTT	CASSIRGSNPSNTGELFF
TRBV7-9	TRBJ2-5	-	TRBD1	TGTGCCAGCAGCTCCGGCCGGGACAGGGGACGGGAGACCCAGTACTTC	CASSSGRDRGRETQYF
TRBV12-5	TRBJ2-5	once	TRBD2	TGTGCTAGTGGCCGGGATAGCGGGGGGGCCATGGAGACCCAGTACTTC	CASGRDSGGAMETQYF
TRBV4-1	TRBJ2-3	-	TRBD2	TGCGCCAGCAGCCAAGATCCTGGGACTAGCTACACAGATACGCAGTATTTT	CASSQDPGTSYTDTQYF
TRBV4-1	TRBJ2-3	few	TRBD1	TGCGCCAGCAGCCCGGACAGGGGTAGGGCAGATACGCAGTATTTT	CASSPDRGRADTQYF
TRBV7-2	TRBJ2-3	-	-	TGTGCCAGCAGCTCATCCCTATTATATCATACGCAGTATTTT	CASSSSLLYHTQYF
TRBV5-1	TRBJ2-3	many	TRBD1	TGCGCCAGCAGCTTCCCCCAGGGGGCCGCAGATACGCAGTATTTT	CASSFPQGAADTQYF
TRBV6-1	TRBJ2-7	few	-	TGTGCCAGCACCCGCCAGCGGCCATTCTACGAGCAGTACTTC	CASTRQRPFYEQYF
TRBV10-3	TRBJ2-5	few	-	TGTGCCATCAGTGAGGTGGGCGGGTACACCACGGGCGAGACCCAGTACTTC	CAISEVGGYTTGETQYF
TRBV5-6	TRBJ1-6	-	TRBD1	TGTGCCAGCAGCTTCACAGGGGGCTATAATTCACCCCTCCACTTT	CASSFTGGYNSPLHF
TRBV5-1	TRBJ2-3	-	-	TGCGCCAGCAGCTCCCCTGGGCCAGATACGCAGTATTTT	CASSSPGPDTQYF
TRBV5-1	TRBJ2-1	many	TRBD2	TGCGCCAGCAGACCGGGACTAAGCTCCTACAATGAGCAGTTCTTC	CASRPGLSSYNEQFF
TRBV13	TRBJ2-3	-	TRBD1	TGTGCCAGCAGCTCCTGGACAGGGACAGATACGCAGTATTTT	CASSSWTGTDTQYF
TRBV27	TRBJ2-3	many	-	TGTGCCAGCAGTTCCCCCGTGCAGAATACGCAGTATTTT	CASSSPVQNTQYF
TRBV4-3	TRBJ1-1	many	-	TGCGCCAGCAGCCAACCGGGGAACACTGAAGCTTTCTTT	CASSQPGNTEAFF
TRBV20-1	TRBJ2-1	many	-	TGCAGTGCTAGAGAGGTAGGCTACTCCTACAATGAGCAGTTCTTC	CSAREVGYSYNEQFF
TRBV25-1	TRBJ1-2	many	-	TGTGCCAGCAGTGAAGAGAAGTCATATGGCTACACCTTC	CASSEEKSYGYTF
TRBV12-3/TRBV12-4	TRBJ2-1	many	-	TGTGCCAGCAGCACAGAGGGCTCCTACAATGAGCAGTTCTTC	CASSTEGSYNEQFF
TRBV5-1	TRBJ2-2	many	TRBD1	TGCGCCAGCAGCTTACAGGGGGCGCACACCGGGGAGCTGTTTTTT	CASSLQGAHTGELFF
TRBV25-1	TRBJ2-1	few	-	TGTGCCAGCAGTGAATATGGTAAGGAGGGCTCTCGGAGGAATGAGCAGTTCTTC	CASSEYGKEGSRRNEQFF
TRBV7-8	TRBJ2-2	many	-	TGTGCCAGCAGCCCGGACCCGGACACCGGGGAGCTGTTTTTT	CASSPDPDTGELFF
TRBV7-9	TRBJ2-5	many	TRBD1	TGTGCCAGCACCATTGGGGACAGGGTATTCACCCAGTACTTC	CASTIGDRVFTQYF
TRBV5-1	TRBJ1-6	-	-	TGCGCCAGCAGCGCCTTATCCGTGGCAAATTCACCCCTCCACTTT	CASSALSVANSPLHF